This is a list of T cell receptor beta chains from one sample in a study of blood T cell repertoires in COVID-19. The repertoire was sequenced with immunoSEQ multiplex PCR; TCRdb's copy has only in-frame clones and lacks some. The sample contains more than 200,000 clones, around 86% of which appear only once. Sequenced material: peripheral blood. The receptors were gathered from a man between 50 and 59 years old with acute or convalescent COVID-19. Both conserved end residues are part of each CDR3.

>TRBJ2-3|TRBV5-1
CASSLQDTDTQYF
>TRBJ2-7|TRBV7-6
CASSLGQGGSYEQYF
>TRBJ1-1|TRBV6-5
CASRPTGIAEAFF
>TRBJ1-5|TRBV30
CAWSLNARGYQPQHF
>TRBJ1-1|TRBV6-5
CASSYSGALGTEAFF
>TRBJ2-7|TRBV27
CASSNKGVGYEQYF
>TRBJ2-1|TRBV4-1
CASSQDRLVPYNEQFF
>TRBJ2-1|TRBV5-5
CASSSRPGERPAEQFF
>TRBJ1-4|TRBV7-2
CASSLASTGWEKLFF
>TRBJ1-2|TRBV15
CATSRVQNYGYTF
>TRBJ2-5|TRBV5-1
CASSMRRGGRETQYF
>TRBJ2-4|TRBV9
CASSVERGNIQYF
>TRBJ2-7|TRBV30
CAWSESYEHYF
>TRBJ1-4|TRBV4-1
CASSQVDSEKLFF
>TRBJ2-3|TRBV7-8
CASSLDHTDTQYF
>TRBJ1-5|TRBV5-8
CASSLDRGFQPQHF
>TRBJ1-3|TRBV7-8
CASSLGGQDTIYF
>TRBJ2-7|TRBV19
CASSIGVSGSEQYF
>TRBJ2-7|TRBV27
CASSSLYEQYF
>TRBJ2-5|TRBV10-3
CAISRDSNQETQYF
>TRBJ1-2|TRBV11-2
CASSPDNYGYTF
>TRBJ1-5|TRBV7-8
CASSRTVSDQPQHF